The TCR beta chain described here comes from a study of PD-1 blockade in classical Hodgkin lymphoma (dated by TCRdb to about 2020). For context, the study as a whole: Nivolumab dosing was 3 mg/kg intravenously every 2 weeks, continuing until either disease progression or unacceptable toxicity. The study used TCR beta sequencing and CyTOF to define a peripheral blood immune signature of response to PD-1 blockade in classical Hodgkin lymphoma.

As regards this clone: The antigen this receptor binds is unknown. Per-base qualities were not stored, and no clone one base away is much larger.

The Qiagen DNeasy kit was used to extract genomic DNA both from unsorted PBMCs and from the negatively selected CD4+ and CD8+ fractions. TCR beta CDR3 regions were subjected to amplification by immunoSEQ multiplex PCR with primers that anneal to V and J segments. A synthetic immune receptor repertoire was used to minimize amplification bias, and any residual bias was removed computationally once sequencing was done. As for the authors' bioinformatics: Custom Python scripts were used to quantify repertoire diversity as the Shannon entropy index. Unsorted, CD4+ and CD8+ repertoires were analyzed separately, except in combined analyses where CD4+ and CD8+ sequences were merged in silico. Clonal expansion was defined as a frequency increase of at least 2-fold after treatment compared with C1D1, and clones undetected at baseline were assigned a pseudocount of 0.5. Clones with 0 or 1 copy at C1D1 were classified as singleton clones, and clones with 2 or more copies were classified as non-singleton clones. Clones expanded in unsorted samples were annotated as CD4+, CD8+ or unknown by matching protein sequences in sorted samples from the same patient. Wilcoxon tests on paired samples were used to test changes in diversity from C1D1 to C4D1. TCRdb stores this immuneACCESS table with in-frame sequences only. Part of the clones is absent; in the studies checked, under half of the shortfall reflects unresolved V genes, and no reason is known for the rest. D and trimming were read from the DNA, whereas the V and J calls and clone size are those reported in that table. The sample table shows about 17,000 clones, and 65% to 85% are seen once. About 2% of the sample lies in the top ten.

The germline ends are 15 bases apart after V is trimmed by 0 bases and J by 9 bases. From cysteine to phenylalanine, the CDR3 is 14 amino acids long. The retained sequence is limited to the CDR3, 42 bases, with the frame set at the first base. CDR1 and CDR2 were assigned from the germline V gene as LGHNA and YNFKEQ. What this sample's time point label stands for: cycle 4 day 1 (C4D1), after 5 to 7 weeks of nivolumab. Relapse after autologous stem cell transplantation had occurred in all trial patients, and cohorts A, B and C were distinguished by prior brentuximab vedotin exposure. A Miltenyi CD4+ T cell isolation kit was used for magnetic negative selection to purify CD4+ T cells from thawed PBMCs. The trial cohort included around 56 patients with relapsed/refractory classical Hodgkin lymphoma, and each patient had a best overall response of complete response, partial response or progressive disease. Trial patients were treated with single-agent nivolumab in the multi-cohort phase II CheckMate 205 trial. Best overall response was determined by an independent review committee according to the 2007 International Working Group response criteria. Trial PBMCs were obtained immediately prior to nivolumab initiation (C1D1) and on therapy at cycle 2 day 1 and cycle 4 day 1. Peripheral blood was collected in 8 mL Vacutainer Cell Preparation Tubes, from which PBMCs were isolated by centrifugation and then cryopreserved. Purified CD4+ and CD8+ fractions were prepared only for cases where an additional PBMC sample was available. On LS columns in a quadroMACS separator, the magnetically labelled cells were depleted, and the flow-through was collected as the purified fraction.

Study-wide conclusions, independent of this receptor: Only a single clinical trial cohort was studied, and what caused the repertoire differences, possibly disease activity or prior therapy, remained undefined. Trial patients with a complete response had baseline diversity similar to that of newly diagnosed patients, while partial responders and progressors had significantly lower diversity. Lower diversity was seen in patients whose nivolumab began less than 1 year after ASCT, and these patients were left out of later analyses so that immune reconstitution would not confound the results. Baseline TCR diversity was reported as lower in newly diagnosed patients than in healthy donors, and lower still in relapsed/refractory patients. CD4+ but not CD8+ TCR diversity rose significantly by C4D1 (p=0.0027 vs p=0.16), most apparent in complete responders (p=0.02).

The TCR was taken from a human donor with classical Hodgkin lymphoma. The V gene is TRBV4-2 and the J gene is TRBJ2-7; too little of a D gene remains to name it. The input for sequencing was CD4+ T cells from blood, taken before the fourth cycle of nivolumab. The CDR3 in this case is CASSQEYGFWAQYF. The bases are TGTGCCAGCAGCCAAGAATATGGGTTTTGGGCGCAGTACTTC.